Listed below are T cell receptor beta chains from one sample, sequenced in a study of identical twins. TCRdb reprocessed the 5' RACE reads with MiXCR, giving one entry per CDR3 protein. The data contain about 900,000 distinct CDR3 sequences, 12% of them singletons. The sample also formed part of further work on yellow fever vaccine responses in identical twins.

The specimen sequenced was PBMCs. The receptors originated from a woman in her late teens or twenties in good health. Both conserved end residues are part of each CDR3. A D gene is named only where the DNA matches it firmly. Only part of the rows carry a size: once, few, many, or a class if the clone is expanded.

J gene: TRBJ1-2
CDR3 length: 11
clone size: -
V gene: TRBV2
D gene: TRBD1
CDR3 DNA: TGTGCCAGCTTCGACAGGGGTGGCTACACCTTC
CDR3 protein: CASFDRGGYTF

J gene: TRBJ1-6
CDR3 length: 15
clone size: -
V gene: TRBV7-6
D gene: TRBD1
CDR3 DNA: TGTGCCGTGGGACAGGGATTCTCCTATAATTCACCCCTCCACTTT
CDR3 protein: CAVGQGFSYNSPLHF

J gene: TRBJ2-1
CDR3 length: 12
clone size: many
V gene: TRBV24-1
D gene: -
CDR3 DNA: TGTGCCACCAGTGATTTTCCGAATGAGCAGTTCTTC
CDR3 protein: CATSDFPNEQFF

J gene: TRBJ1-6
CDR3 length: 15
clone size: -
V gene: TRBV2
D gene: TRBD1
CDR3 DNA: TGTGCCAGCAGTGCGACAGGGGCCTATAATTCACCCCTCCACTTT
CDR3 protein: CASSATGAYNSPLHF

J gene: TRBJ1-1
CDR3 length: 13
clone size: -
V gene: TRBV20-1
D gene: -
CDR3 DNA: TGCAGTGCTCCCCGACAGTGGGGCACTGAAGCTTTCTTT
CDR3 protein: CSAPRQWGTEAFF

J gene: TRBJ2-3
CDR3 length: 15
clone size: -
V gene: TRBV28
D gene: TRBD1
CDR3 DNA: TGTGCCAGCAGTTTGGACAGGGGGCTGCGAGATACGCAGTATTTT
CDR3 protein: CASSLDRGLRDTQYF

J gene: TRBJ2-1
CDR3 length: 22
clone size: -
V gene: TRBV12-3/TRBV12-4
D gene: TRBD2
CDR3 DNA: TGTGCCAGCAGTTTAGACCCGCTAGAGATATCTAGCGGGAGGTCCTCCTACAATGAGCAGTTCTTC
CDR3 protein: CASSLDPLEISSGRSSYNEQFF

J gene: TRBJ2-2
CDR3 length: 15
clone size: few
V gene: TRBV6-2/TRBV6-3
D gene: TRBD1
CDR3 DNA: TGTGCCAGCAGTCATACAGGGGCGTACACCGGGGAGCTGTTTTTT
CDR3 protein: CASSHTGAYTGELFF

J gene: TRBJ2-1
CDR3 length: 14
clone size: -
V gene: TRBV3-1
D gene: TRBD1
CDR3 DNA: TGTGCCAGCAGCGGGCAGGGGGTCGGGAATGAGCAGTTCTTC
CDR3 protein: CASSGQGVGNEQFF

J gene: TRBJ2-6
CDR3 length: 17
clone size: -
V gene: TRBV20-1
D gene: -
CDR3 DNA: TGCAGTGCCCCCTTCGGCCCACAGGGAACTGGGGCCAACGTCCTGACTTTC
CDR3 protein: CSAPFGPQGTGANVLTF

J gene: TRBJ1-5
CDR3 length: 15
clone size: -
V gene: TRBV20-1
D gene: -
CDR3 DNA: TGCAGTGCTAGAGGGACCCGGACAGGCAATCAGCCCCAGCATTTT
CDR3 protein: CSARGTRTGNQPQHF

J gene: TRBJ2-7
CDR3 length: 14
clone size: few
V gene: TRBV18
D gene: -
CDR3 DNA: TGTGCCAGCTCACCCCCCGTAGCGGTAAGCGAGCAGTACTTC
CDR3 protein: CASSPPVAVSEQYF

J gene: TRBJ2-1
CDR3 length: 17
clone size: few
V gene: TRBV4-1
D gene: TRBD2
CDR3 DNA: TGCGCCAGCAGCCAGGGGTCCGGGGGGGTCTCCTACAATGAGCAGTTCTTC
CDR3 protein: CASSQGSGGVSYNEQFF

J gene: TRBJ2-2
CDR3 length: 15
clone size: -
V gene: TRBV5-1
D gene: TRBD1
CDR3 DNA: TGCGCCAGCAAACCCAGGGGGCCAACCACCGGGGAGCTGTTTTTT
CDR3 protein: CASKPRGPTTGELFF

J gene: TRBJ2-1
CDR3 length: 15
clone size: few
V gene: TRBV6-5
D gene: -
CDR3 DNA: TGTGCCAGCAGTTCTGGGACACACTCCTACAATGAGCAGTTCTTC
CDR3 protein: CASSSGTHSYNEQFF

J gene: TRBJ2-1
CDR3 length: 13
clone size: few
V gene: TRBV7-2
D gene: -
CDR3 DNA: TGTGCCAGCAGCTTAGTTCGGTGGGATGAGCAGTTCTTC
CDR3 protein: CASSLVRWDEQFF

J gene: TRBJ2-1
CDR3 length: 15
clone size: -
V gene: TRBV20-1
D gene: -
CDR3 DNA: TGCAGTGCTAGGGGGCCTCACGGACTATACAATGAGCAGTTCTTC
CDR3 protein: CSARGPHGLYNEQFF

J gene: TRBJ1-5
CDR3 length: 14
clone size: few
V gene: TRBV19
D gene: -
CDR3 DNA: TGTGCCAGTAGGGTACAGGCGGGTAATCAGCCCCAGCATTTT
CDR3 protein: CASRVQAGNQPQHF

J gene: TRBJ2-2
CDR3 length: 18
clone size: few
V gene: TRBV4-1
D gene: TRBD1
CDR3 DNA: TGCGCCAGCAGCCAAAGCTTTCAGACAGGGCGTAACACCGGGGAGCTGTTTTTT
CDR3 protein: CASSQSFQTGRNTGELFF

J gene: TRBJ2-2
CDR3 length: 16
clone size: -
V gene: TRBV7-3
D gene: TRBD2
CDR3 DNA: TGTGCCAGCAGCAAGACTAGCGGGGTGAACACCGGGGAGCTGTTTTTT
CDR3 protein: CASSKTSGVNTGELFF

J gene: TRBJ2-6
CDR3 length: 15
clone size: few
V gene: TRBV12-3/TRBV12-4
D gene: TRBD1
CDR3 DNA: TGTGCCAGCAGTAGGACAGGGGCAGGGGCCAACGTCCTGACTTTC
CDR3 protein: CASSRTGAGANVLTF

J gene: TRBJ1-6
CDR3 length: 15
clone size: -
V gene: TRBV12-3/TRBV12-4
D gene: -
CDR3 DNA: TGTGCCAGCAGCCTGGACATTCCCTATAATTCACCCCTCCACTTT
CDR3 protein: CASSLDIPYNSPLHF

J gene: TRBJ1-2
CDR3 length: 13
clone size: -
V gene: TRBV13
D gene: TRBD1
CDR3 DNA: TGTGCCGGCGGGACAGGGGGCGACTATGGCTACACCTTC
CDR3 protein: CAGGTGGDYGYTF

J gene: TRBJ2-5
CDR3 length: 18
clone size: few
V gene: TRBV3-1
D gene: TRBD2
CDR3 DNA: TGTGCCAGCAGCCCCCAGGGACTAGCGGGGCCCCAAGGGGAGACCCAGTACTTC
CDR3 protein: CASSPQGLAGPQGETQYF

J gene: TRBJ2-5
CDR3 length: 13
clone size: few
V gene: TRBV10-2
D gene: -
CDR3 DNA: TGCGCCAGCAGTGCTTCGGCGAAAGAGACCCAGTACTTC
CDR3 protein: CASSASAKETQYF